This T cell receptor (beta chain) derives from a study of Ad26.COV2.S vaccination and SARS-CoV-2 variants. Generated by immunoSEQ multiplex PCR, the TCRdb table keeps only in-frame clones and is missing some. The sample shows about 680,000 clones, roughly 90% of them seen only once. The treatment is: about 20 received Ad26.COV2.S at low or high dose, single or two shots; about 5 received placebo; per-sample allocation not given. Sampling happened 63 days after the first vaccine or placebo injection. The receptor comes from a person between 18 and 65 years old who received the Ad26.COV2.S COVID-19 vaccine or a placebo. Sequenced here: peripheral blood, sampled in a trial of Ad26.COV2.S vaccine versus placebo.

The CDR3 nucleotides read TGTGCCAGCAGCTGGGACAGGGGGCCACCAGATACGCAGTATTTT. Translation gives CASSWDRGPPDTQYF. This chain connects TRBV14 to TRBJ2-3, with 12 bases lining up with TRBD1. This CDR3 has 15 residues. CDR1 SGHDN and CDR2 FVKESK come from the germline V gene. Losses at the gene ends were 5 bases for V and 4 bases for J; bases not matched to a gene: 4.